This T cell receptor (beta chain) came from a study of T cells in Graves' hyperthyroidism and ophthalmopathy. Study as a whole: Peripheral blood was drawn at first diagnosis, prior to all treatment.

This clonotype has ten or more counts. The investigators amplified TCR beta CDR3 regions from RNA transcripts. With the HTBI primer set, the TCR CDR3 went through a first round of RT-PCR. TCRdb reprocessed the multiplex PCR reads via MiXCR and lists one record per CDR3 protein. The sample includes about 420,000 distinct CDR3 sequences, 15% to 17% of them seen just once. Deletions cut 3 bases from V and 0 bases from J, with 15 bases between. The CDR3 length is 15 residues. Germline V gene lookup returns CDR1 DFQATT and CDR2 SNEGSKA (reference sequence). The clonotype was recovered from a young woman with Graves' hyperthyroidism. The sequenced material came from blood. The chain is built from TRBV20-1 and TRBJ2-7, with D perhaps being TRBD1 or TRBD2 (7 bases each). CDR3 nucleotides: TGCAGTGCTAGGGGGGGGGGACAGACCTCCTACGAGCAGTACTTC. Amino acids: CSARGGGQTSYEQYF.